One sample yielded the 13 T cell receptor beta chains listed below, sequenced in a study of blood T cell repertoires in COVID-19. The repertoire was sequenced with immunoSEQ multiplex PCR; TCRdb's copy has only in-frame clones and lacks some. The data contain around 370,000 clones, around 87% of them singletons. Sequencing was performed on peripheral blood. The origin of the receptors is a man between 18 and 35 years old with active or convalescent COVID-19.

The J gene is TRBJ2-3, the V gene TRBV19; D unclear. This CDR3 comprises 13 residues. Trimming removed 2 bases at V and 4 bases at J, with 7 bases between. Germline assignment: CDR1 LNHDA and CDR2 SQIVND (reference sequence). CDR3: CASSIQASDTQYF. CDR3 nucleotides: TGTGCCAGTAGTATACAAGCGTCAGATACGCAGTATTTT. Complete variable domain (other parts from reference TRBV19 and TRBJ2-3): DGGITQSPKYLFRKEGQNVTLSCEQNLNHDAMYWYRQDPGQGLRLIYYSQIVNDFQKGDIAEGYSVSREKKESFPLTVTSAQKNPTAFYLCASSIQASDTQYFGPGTRLTVL.

CDR3 sequence reads: CASSLATSGGETQYF. The CDR3 DNA reads as TGTGCCAGCAGCCTAGCCACTAGCGGAGGTGAGACCCAGTACTTC. J is TRBJ2-5 and V is TRBV11-2, with TRBD2 matching 8 bases. The CDR3 is made up of 15 amino acids. From germline, CDR1 is SGHAT and CDR2 FQNNGV. The trim removed 5 bases at V and 5 bases at J, leaving 10 bases unmatched.

CDR3 sequence: CASCPDIQVVETQYF. The CDR3 DNA is TGTGCCAGCTGCCCCGACATTCAAGTTGTGGAGACCCAGTACTTC. The chain has TRBV28 and TRBJ2-5, with unresolved D. This CDR3 has 15 amino acids. The V gene lost 8 bases and the J gene lost 5 bases, with 21 bases spanning the gap. The germline V gene encodes CDR1 MDHEN and CDR2 SYDVKM.

This clone was seen only once. The chain carries TRBV27 and TRBJ2-1; D is uncertain. Trimming removed 0 bases from V and 2 bases from J, with 8 bases in between. The CDR3 length is 15 residues. Germline V gives CDR1 MNHEY, CDR2 SMNVEV (reference sequence). The CDR3 loop is CASSLSELPYNEQFF. In DNA form, the CDR3 reads TGTGCCAGCAGTTTATCTGAACTTCCCTACAATGAGCAGTTCTTC.

V is TRBV11-3 and J is TRBJ2-3, with TRBD1 identical over 7 bases. This CDR3 contains 12 residues. Germline trimming cut 5 bases from V and 6 bases from J; bases unmatched to any gene: 2. Per the germline V gene, CDR1 is SGHNT and CDR2 is YENEEA. The CDR3 loop reads CASSQQGDTQYF. The DNA for the CDR3 is TGTGCCAGCAGCCAACAGGGGGATACGCAGTATTTT.

Notes on this clone: Distinct nucleotide sequences in the sample also encode this CDR3. The chain couples TRBV4-3 to TRBJ1-5, with 7 bases aligning to TRBD1. Germline trimming cut 0 bases from V and 5 bases from J; bases unmatched to any gene: 1. Germline lookup yields CDR1 LGHNA and CDR2 YSLEER. The CDR3 has 14 amino acids. CDR3 nucleotides: TGCGCCAGCAGCCAAGACAGGGGGTATCAGCCCCAGCATTTT. It translates to CASSQDRGYQPQHF.

This clone appeared a single time. The chain combines TRBV10-3 with TRBJ2-4, with 8 bases matching TRBD1. The CDR3 is made up of 16 amino acids. The ends lost 8 bases at V and 0 bases at J; junction bases unmatched: 9. Per germline, CDR1 ENHRY and CDR2 SYGVKD. The CDR3 DNA reads as TGTGCCATCGGGACAGGAGGGTCCATAGCCAAAAACATTCAGTACTTC. This sequence encodes CAIGTGGSIAKNIQYF.

The chain employs TRBV7-6 and TRBJ2-1; 11 bases map to TRBD2. Germline CDR1 reads SGHVS; CDR2 reads FNYEAQ. V dropped 0 bases and J dropped 6; count of bases not matched to a gene: 4. This CDR3 is 16 amino acids long. The CDR3 coding sequence is TGTGCCAGCAGCTTAGCGTTGCTAGCGGGGGGCAATGAGCAGTTCTTC. Its protein is CASSLALLAGGNEQFF.

This chain's CDR3 is CASSLVPDRMSFEQYF. The DNA of the CDR3 is TGCGCCAGCAGCTTGGTCCCGGACAGGATGTCGTTTGAGCAGTACTTC. V is TRBV5-1 and J is TRBJ2-7, with 7 bases aligning to TRBD1. V was pared by 0 bases and J by 7 bases, with 13 bases of the junction left unmatched. Germline V CDR1 and CDR2: SGHRS, YFSETQ. The CDR3 is 16 residues long.

This clone showed up just once. V is TRBV4-2 and J is TRBJ2-5; 10 nucleotides agree with TRBD2. The V segment lost 2 bases and the J segment 6 bases; nucleotides outside the gene matches: 12. Looked up from germline, CDR1 is LGHNA and CDR2 is YNFKEQ. The CDR3 runs to 17 residues. CDR3 loop: CASSQTRPAGGPQTQYF. CDR3 in DNA: TGTGCCAGCAGCCAAACCAGGCCAGCGGGAGGGCCCCAGACCCAGTACTTC.

The CDR3 DNA follows: TGTGCCAGCAGTTTAGCCTCCAACCGGGACAGAGGGTATTTT. Amino acids: CASSLASNRDRGYF. The V call is TRBV28, the J call TRBJ2-3; 7 bases map to TRBD1. The CDR3 totals 14 residues. The junction had 13 bases not matched to a gene; V was cut back by 2 bases and J by 14 bases. In germline, CDR1 is MDHEN, CDR2 SYDVKM.

This chain joins TRBV28 and TRBJ2-2, with 11 nucleotides matching TRBD2. V lost 2 bases to trimming and J lost 6 bases; unmatched junction nucleotides: 2. The CDR3 is 15 amino acids. CDR1 MDHEN and CDR2 SYDVKM come from the germline V gene. CDR3 DNA: TGTGCCAGCAGTTTAGAACTAGCGGGAGCCGGGGAGCTGTTTTTT. Amino acids: CASSLELAGAGELFF.

V usage is TRBV2 and J usage is TRBJ2-5; 9 bases are shared with TRBD2. CDR3 length: 15 amino acids. Germline V gene sequence: CDR1 SNHLY, CDR2 FYNNEI. Losses at the gene ends were 7 bases for V and 7 bases for J; bases not matched to a gene: 13. CDR3 residues: CASTLGGGAFGTQYF. The DNA for the CDR3 is TGTGCCAGCACCTTAGGCGGGGGGGCATTCGGGACCCAGTACTTC.